The sequence of this T cell receptor beta chain was determined in a study of read filtering for tumor transcriptome and immune sequencing. This clonotype was recorded at least ten times. Its antigen remains unknown. Every patient had bone marrow sampled while the disease was active. From roughly 400 ng of RNA, a library with molecular barcoded alpha/delta and beta/gamma adaptors was made. TCRdb re-analysed the reads in MiXCR, keeping a single row per CDR3 protein. The sample contains roughly 67,000 distinct CDR3 sequences, about 19% of which appear only once. Study results and caveats: Single-read clonotypes: roughly 80% of IR-seq clonotypes (around 3.5% of reads), around three quarters of RNA-seq clonotypes (less than 50% of reads).

Per the germline V gene, CDR1 is DFQATT and CDR2 is SNEGSKA (reference sequence). Trimming took 3 bases from V and 5 from J, leaving 16 bases between them. The CDR3 has 14 amino acids. The specimen sequenced was a population of CD138-negative cells sorted from bone marrow. This receptor was taken from a donor at least 40 years old with multiple myeloma. The rearrangement uses TRBV20-1 and TRBJ2-5; maybe TRBD1 (6 bases). As DNA, the CDR3 is TGCAGTGCTAGCCCAGGGGTGGGGCAGGAGACCCAGTACTTC. Translated, it gives CSASPGVGQETQYF.